The TCR beta chain under discussion was sequenced for a study of sequential checkpoint blockade in melanoma. About the study: Arm A got nivolumab then ipilimumab; arm B the reverse, 1:1. Both treatment sequences were followed by maintenance nivolumab.

The treatment is: randomized to nivolumab then ipilimumab (arm A) or the reverse (arm B). None of the patients previously received DNA-damaging chemotherapy. From thawed PBMCs, live CD3+CD8+ cells negative for CD19 and CD56 were sorted. CDR1 SGHTA and CDR2 FQGNSA come from the germline V gene. There are 16 residues in the CDR3. Between the trimmed V and J ends, which lost 1 base and 2 bases, there was a span of 15 bases. Assay: immunoSEQ multiplex PCR; the TCRdb copy retains only in-frame clones and omits some. The sample includes some 14,000 clones, over 60% of them seen just once. J is TRBJ2-7 and V is TRBV7-2; D gene uncertain. Sequenced here: CD8+ T cells sorted from blood (inferred from file names), sampled from a patient given nivolumab and ipilimumab in sequence. The receptor was isolated from a human donor with melanoma. This chain's CDR3 is CASSLDNTTLTYEQYF. Written as DNA, the CDR3 is TGTGCCAGCAGCTTAGATAACACAACATTAACCTACGAGCAGTACTTC.